These 5 T cell receptor beta chains came from one sample sequenced in a study of beta chain features in type 1 diabetes. Expressed TCRB transcripts were sequenced after all isolated RNA was converted to cDNA. Data came from immunoSEQ multiplex PCR; TCRdb stores just in-frame clones and leaves some out. The table records about 410,000 clones, 14% of them present only once. Sequenced input: naive CD4+ T cells from blood. These receptors originate from a man aged 25 to 40 in good health.

V usage is TRBV7-2 and J usage is TRBJ2-3; 8 bases agree with TRBD2. Germline CDR1 reads SGHTA; CDR2 reads FQGNSA. The V and J ends lost 5 bases and 3 bases, in that order; junction bases with no gene match: 7. The CDR3 consists of 15 residues. The CDR3 DNA follows: TGTGCCAGCAGCATTACCGGGACTAGAACAGATACGCAGTATTTT. It codes for CASSITGTRTDTQYF.

Turning to this clone: Other DNA sequences within the sample encode an identical CDR3. The rearrangement uses TRBV7-2 and TRBJ2-7; D is uncertain. The V end lost 3 bases, the J end lost 1 base, and 4 bases lay between the germline ends. CDR1 is SGHTA, CDR2 FQGNSA, per germline. The CDR3 is made up of 12 amino acids. The DNA for the CDR3 is TGTGCCAGCAGCTTGGGATCCTACGAGCAGTACTTC. Protein: CASSLGSYEQYF.

This clone was observed a few times. V usage is TRBV5-6 and J usage is TRBJ2-1; TRBD2 agrees at 7 bases. Unmatched junction bases numbered 9, after V lost 4 bases and J lost 5 bases. The V gene's germline CDR1 is SGHDT and CDR2 YYEEEE. The CDR3 totals 15 residues. CDR3 amino acids: CASSPLGLADNEQFF. The DNA of the CDR3 is TGTGCCAGCAGCCCGTTGGGGCTAGCGGACAATGAGCAGTTCTTC. The full variable domain, in which reference TRBV5-6 and TRBJ2-1 provide the parts outside the CDR3, is DAGVTQSPTHLIKTRGQQVTLRCSPKSGHDTVSWYQQALGQGPQFIFQYYEEEERQRGNFPDRFSGHQFPNYSSELNVNALLLGDSALYLCASSPLGLADNEQFFGPGTRLTVL.

This clone was observed a handful of times. The chain links TRBV27 to TRBJ1-5; D unresolved. V gave up 2 bases and J gave up 7 bases, with 9 bases separating them. CDR3 length: 13 residues. Germline assignment: CDR1 MNHEY and CDR2 SMNVEV (reference sequence). CDR3 DNA: TGTGCCAGCAGTTTACTGGGCCTCCAGCCCCAGCATTTT. Translation: CASSLLGLQPQHF.

In its sample, this clone was seen a few times. The chain recombines TRBV23-1 with TRBJ1-2; perhaps TRBD1 as D (5 bases). TRBV23-1 is an open reading frame whose function is uncertain. The V and J ends lost 4 bases and 4 bases respectively, with 13 bases between them. The CDR3 has 14 residues. CDR3 sequence reads: CASSLGRGGYGYTF. The CDR3 DNA reads as TGCGCCAGCAGTCTGGGGCGGGGCGGCTATGGCTACACCTTC.